The text below deals with one TCR beta chain. As originally analysed: Amplification of reference gene primers was used by the study to estimate nucleated cell counts. This table comes from immunoSEQ multiplex PCR, and its TCRdb copy is limited to in-frame clones, with some not included. V and J calls and clone size are given by that table; D and trimming were obtained from the DNA. The sample comprises approximately 260,000 clones, around 88% of which are singletons, and roughly 1.2% rests with the top ten. V gave up 6 bases and J gave up 9 bases, with 14 bases separating them. CDR3 length equals 12 residues. Germline CDR1 and CDR2: MNHEY and SVGAGI. Membership in each cohort depended on participant-reported clinical history. The data originate from a study of blood T cell repertoires in COVID-19. Study-wide background: Italy, Spain and the United States were the sources of the convalescent and acute COVID-19 samples. PBMCs, B-cell-depleted T cells, or T cells were the source of the cDNA or gDNA that made up the material.

Sequencing input: PBMCs or T cells enriched from blood (not recorded which). The chain couples TRBV6-5 to TRBJ1-1; weak D call: TRBD1 (5 bases). The origin of this receptor is a woman in her 40s with acute COVID-19. This chain's CDR3 is CASSSLGAQAFF. The CDR3 DNA sequence: TGTGCCAGCAGCAGCCTTGGGGCTCAAGCTTTCTTT.